The entry that follows covers one T cell receptor beta chain sequence. What it binds is unknown. The CDR3 covers 14 residues. Trimming removed 6 bases from V and 2 bases from J, with 17 bases in between. CDR1 is DFQATT and CDR2 is SNEGSKA in the germline V gene (reference sequence). This sample is part of a study of T-cell reconstitution after alpha-beta-depleted transplantation in children. Study results and limitations: Surviving thymic progenitors and recipient T cells were the source of high TCRbeta diversity at day 60 in some patients. After one year, T-cell counts and TCRbeta diversity mostly came from new T cells. Expanded graft clones numbering several hundred reportedly gave rise to alpha-beta T cells about two months after transplant.

A library of TCRbeta sequences, prepared with unique molecular identifiers, was generated. TCRdb called the PCR reads again in MiXCR, with one record for every CDR3 protein. The data show some 440,000 distinct CDR3 sequences, under 20% seen once. This TCR was sampled from a boy less than two years old who had a stem cell transplant for Wiskott-Aldrich syndrome, so the T cells may come from the graft donor. The chain joins TRBV20-1 to TRBJ2-7; a weak D match, TRBD2 (6 bases). Here the sequenced sample was PBMCs, mostly from graft donor cells, taken 360 days after TCRalphabeta/CD19-depleted stem cell transplant. Written as DNA, the CDR3 is TGCAGTGCCCCTATGACGGGAGCCCCCTACGAGCAGTACTTC. Its protein is CSAPMTGAPYEQYF.